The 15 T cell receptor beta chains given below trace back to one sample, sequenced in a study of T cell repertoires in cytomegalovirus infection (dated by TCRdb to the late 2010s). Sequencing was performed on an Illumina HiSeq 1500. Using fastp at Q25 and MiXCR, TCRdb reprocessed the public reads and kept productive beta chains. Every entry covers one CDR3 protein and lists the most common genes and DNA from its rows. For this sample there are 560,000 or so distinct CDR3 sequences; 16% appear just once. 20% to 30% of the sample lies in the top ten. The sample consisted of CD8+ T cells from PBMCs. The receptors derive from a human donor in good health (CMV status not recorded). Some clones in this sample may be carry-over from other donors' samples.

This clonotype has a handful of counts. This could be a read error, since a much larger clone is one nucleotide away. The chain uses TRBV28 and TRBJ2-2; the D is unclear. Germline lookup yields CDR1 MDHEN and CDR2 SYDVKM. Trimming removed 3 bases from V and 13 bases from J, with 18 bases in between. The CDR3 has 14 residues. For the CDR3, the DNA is TGTGCCAGCAGTTTGATACTTTCTTCCCGGGCGCTGTTTTTT. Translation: CASSLILSSRALFF.

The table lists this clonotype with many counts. CDR3 sequence reads: CASSLGGGIYEQYF. The DNA for the CDR3 is TGCGCCAGCAGCTTGGGAGGGGGAATCTACGAGCAGTACTTC. This rearrangement joins TRBV5-1 to TRBJ2-7; tentatively, D is TRBD1 (6 bases). The CDR3 is 14 residues long. V was shortened by 0 bases and J by 3 bases, with 10 bases between the two germline ends. Germline V CDR1 and CDR2: SGHRS, YFSETQ. Complete variable domain (other parts from reference TRBV5-1 and TRBJ2-7): KAGVTQTPRYLIKTRGQQVTLSCSPISGHRSVSWYQQTPGQGLQFLFEYFSETQRNKGNFPGRFSGRQFSNSRSEMNVSTLELGDSALYLCASSLGGGIYEQYFGPGTRLTVT.

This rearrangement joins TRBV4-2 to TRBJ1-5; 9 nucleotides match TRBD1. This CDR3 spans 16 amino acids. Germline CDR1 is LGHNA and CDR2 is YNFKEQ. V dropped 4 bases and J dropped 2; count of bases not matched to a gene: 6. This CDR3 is CASSPGQGEGNQPQHF. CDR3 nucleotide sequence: TGTGCCAGCAGCCCGGGACAGGGAGAGGGCAATCAGCCCCAGCATTTT.

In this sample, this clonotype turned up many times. The CDR3 loop is CASSFAEGYYEQYF. DNA for the CDR3: TGTGCCAGCAGCTTTGCGGAGGGGTACTACGAGCAGTACTTC. The chain is built from TRBV7-6 and TRBJ2-7; weak D call: TRBD2 (6 bases). Trimming cost V 3 bases and J 3 bases, with 12 bases left between them. CDR1 SGHVS and CDR2 FNYEAQ come from the germline V gene. This CDR3 is built from 14 residues.

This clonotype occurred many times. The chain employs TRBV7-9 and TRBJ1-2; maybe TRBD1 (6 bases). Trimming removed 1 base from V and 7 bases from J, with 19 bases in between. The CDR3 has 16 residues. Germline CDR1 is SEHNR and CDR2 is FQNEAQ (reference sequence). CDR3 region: CASSLVRDTLVSGYTF. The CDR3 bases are TGTGCCAGCAGCTTAGTTCGGGACACTCTCGTCAGTGGCTACACCTTC. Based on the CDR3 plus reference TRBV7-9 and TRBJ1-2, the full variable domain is DTGVSQNPRHKITKRGQNVTFRCDPISEHNRLYWYRQTLGQGPEFLTYFQNEAQLEKSRLLSDRFSAERPKGSFSTLEIQRTEQGDSAMYLCASSLVRDTLVSGYTFGSGTRLTVV.

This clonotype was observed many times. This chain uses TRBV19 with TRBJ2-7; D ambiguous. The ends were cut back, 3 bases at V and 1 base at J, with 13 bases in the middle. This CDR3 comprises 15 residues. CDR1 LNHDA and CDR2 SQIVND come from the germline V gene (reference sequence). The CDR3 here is CASSIQADLSYEQYF. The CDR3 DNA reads TGTGCCAGTAGTATTCAGGCGGACCTATCCTACGAGCAGTACTTC. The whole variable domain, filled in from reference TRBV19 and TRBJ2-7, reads DGGITQSPKYLFRKEGQNVTLSCEQNLNHDAMYWYRQDPGQGLRLIYYSQIVNDFQKGDIAEGYSVSREKKESFPLTVTSAQKNPTAFYLCASSIQADLSYEQYFGPGTRLTVT.

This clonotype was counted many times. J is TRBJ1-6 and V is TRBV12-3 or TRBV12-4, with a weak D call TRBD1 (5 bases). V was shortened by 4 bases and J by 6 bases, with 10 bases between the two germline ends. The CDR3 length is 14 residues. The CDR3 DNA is TGTGCCAGCAGTTCGGAGGGGCTTAATTCACCCCTCCACTTT. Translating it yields CASSSEGLNSPLHF.

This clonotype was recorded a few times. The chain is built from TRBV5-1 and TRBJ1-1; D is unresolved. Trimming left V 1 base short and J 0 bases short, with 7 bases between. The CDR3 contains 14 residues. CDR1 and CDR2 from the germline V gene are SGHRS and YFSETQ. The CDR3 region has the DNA TGCGCCAGCAGCTTGACAGTAATGAACACTGAAGCTTTCTTT. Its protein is CASSLTVMNTEAFF.

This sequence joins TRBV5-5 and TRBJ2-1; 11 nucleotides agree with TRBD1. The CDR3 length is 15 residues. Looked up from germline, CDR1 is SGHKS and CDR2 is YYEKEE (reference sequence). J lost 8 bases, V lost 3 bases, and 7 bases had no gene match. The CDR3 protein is CASSSPWTGGHEQFF. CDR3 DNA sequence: TGTGCCAGCAGCTCTCCCTGGACAGGGGGCCATGAGCAGTTCTTC.

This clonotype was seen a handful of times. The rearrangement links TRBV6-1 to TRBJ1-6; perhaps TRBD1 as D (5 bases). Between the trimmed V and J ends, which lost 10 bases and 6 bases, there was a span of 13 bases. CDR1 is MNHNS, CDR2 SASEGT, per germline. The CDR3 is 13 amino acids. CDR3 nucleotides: TGTGCCATACCAGGCCAGGGTAATTCACCCCTCCACTTT. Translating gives CAIPGQGNSPLHF.

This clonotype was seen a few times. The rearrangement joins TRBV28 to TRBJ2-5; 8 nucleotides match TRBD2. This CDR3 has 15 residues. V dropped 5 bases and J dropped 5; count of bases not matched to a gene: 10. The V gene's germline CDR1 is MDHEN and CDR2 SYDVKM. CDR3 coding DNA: TGTGCCAGCAGTGGACTAGCATATGAGTTGGAGACCCAGTACTTC. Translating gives CASSGLAYELETQYF.

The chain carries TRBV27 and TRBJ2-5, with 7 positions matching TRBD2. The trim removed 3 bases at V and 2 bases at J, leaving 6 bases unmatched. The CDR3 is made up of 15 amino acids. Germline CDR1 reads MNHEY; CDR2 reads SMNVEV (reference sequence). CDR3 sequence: CASSFFAGDQETQYF. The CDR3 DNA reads TGTGCCAGCAGTTTTTTTGCGGGGGATCAAGAGACCCAGTACTTC.

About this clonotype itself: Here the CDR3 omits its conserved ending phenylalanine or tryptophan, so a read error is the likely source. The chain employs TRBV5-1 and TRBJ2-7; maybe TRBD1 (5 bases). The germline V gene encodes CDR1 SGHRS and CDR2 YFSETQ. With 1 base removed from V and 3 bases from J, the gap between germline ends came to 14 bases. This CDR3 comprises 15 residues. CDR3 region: CASSLSPGPNYEQYS. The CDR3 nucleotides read TGCGCCAGCAGCTTGTCCCCAGGGCCTAACTACGAGCAGTACTCC.

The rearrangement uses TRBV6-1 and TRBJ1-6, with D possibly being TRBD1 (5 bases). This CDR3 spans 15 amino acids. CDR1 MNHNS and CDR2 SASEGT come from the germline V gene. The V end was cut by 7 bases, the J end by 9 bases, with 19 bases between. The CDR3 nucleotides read TGTGCCAGCAACCCGGGGCAGGGCGGAACTTCACCCCTCCACTTT. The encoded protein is CASNPGQGGTSPLHF.

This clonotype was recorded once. The CDR3 loop reads CASSPRHDRANTEAFF. Written as DNA, the CDR3 is TGTGCCAGCAGCCCCCGTCACGACAGGGCAAACACTGAAGCTTTCTTT. The J gene is TRBJ1-1, the V gene TRBV5-8; TRBD1 matches at 7 bases. V shed 4 bases and J 2 bases; nucleotides not matched to a gene: 11. Germline-derived CDR1 and CDR2 are SGHTS and YDEGEE. The CDR3 covers 16 residues.